This entry lists 9 T cell receptor beta chains sequenced from one sample in a study of CD8 T cells in Susac syndrome. Reverse transcription of roughly 0.45 to 1 ug RNA used random hexamers. TCRdb re-called the immunoSEQ multiplex PCR reads with MiXCR, one entry per CDR3 protein. The sample lists about 49,000 distinct CDR3 sequences, more than 85% seen once, with more than 0.45% in the top ten. The sequenced sample consisted of CD8+ T cells from PBMCs. The origin of the receptors is a human donor in good health.

The J gene is TRBJ2-5, the V gene TRBV29-1; D remains unclear. The CDR3 is made up of 10 amino acids. Germline lookup yields CDR1 SQVTM and CDR2 ANQGSEA. With 2 bases removed from V and 4 bases from J, the gap between germline ends came to 2 bases. The CDR3 here is CSVETETQYF. The CDR3 DNA follows: TGCAGCGTTGAAACAGAGACCCAGTACTTC.

The count of this clonotype is one. The chain joins TRBV5-6 to TRBJ2-3, with TRBD1 identical over 11 bases. The CDR3 has 14 amino acids. CDR1 SGHDT and CDR2 YYEEEE come from the germline V gene. The V segment lost 4 bases and the J segment 4 bases; nucleotides outside the gene matches: 2. The CDR3 here is CASSPGQGADTQYF. Written as DNA, the CDR3 is TGTGCCAGCAGCCCGGGACAGGGGGCAGATACGCAGTATTTT.

The V gene is TRBV5-1, the J gene TRBJ2-7; 8 bases align to TRBD1. Germline V gene lookup returns CDR1 SGHRS and CDR2 YFSETQ. The CDR3 runs to 16 residues. Losses at the gene ends were 2 bases for V and 2 bases for J; bases not matched to a gene: 9. CDR3 amino acids: CASSFGQGGSAYEQYF. DNA for the CDR3: TGCGCCAGCAGCTTCGGACAGGGAGGTAGCGCCTACGAGCAGTACTTC.

This clonotype has just one count. The chain recombines TRBV3-1 with TRBJ2-7, with 7 bases identical to TRBD1. The germline V gene has CDR1 LGHDT and CDR2 YNNKEL (reference sequence). Trimming took 7 bases from V and 7 from J; bases not matched to a gene: 22. The CDR3 extends over 17 amino acids. The CDR3: CASTGTDRRSGPGEQYF. CDR3 DNA sequence: TGTGCCAGCACCGGAACGGACAGGCGGTCCGGGCCTGGGGAGCAGTACTTC.

This chain's CDR3 is CASSLLGSGANVLTF. CDR3 coding DNA: TGTGCCAGCAGTTTATTGGGATCTGGGGCCAACGTCCTGACTTTC. The V and J genes are TRBV27 and TRBJ2-6; D not certain. V was pared by 1 base and J by 1 base, with 5 bases between. Germline V gene lookup returns CDR1 MNHEY and CDR2 SMNVEV (reference sequence). The CDR3 totals 15 residues.

J is TRBJ2-5 and V is TRBV28; D is unresolved. V was shortened by 7 bases and J by 5 bases, with 17 bases between the two germline ends. Germline V gene lookup returns CDR1 MDHEN and CDR2 SYDVKM. This CDR3 comprises 14 residues. CDR3 protein: CASTVFPDAETQYF. The CDR3 bases are TGTGCCAGCACGGTTTTCCCCGACGCGGAGACCCAGTACTTC.

V gene TRBV19 combines with J gene TRBJ2-6; D gene uncertain. CDR3 length: 13 amino acids. Per the germline V gene, CDR1 is LNHDA and CDR2 is SQIVND (reference sequence). Trimming left V 7 bases short and J 5 bases short, with 9 bases between. CDR3 nucleotides: TGTGCCAGTACCCCAAGGAGGGCCAACGTCCTGACTTTC. It encodes CASTPRRANVLTF.

For the CDR3, the DNA is TGCAGTGCTAGAGGTCTTGGTATAGCCCATAACTATGGCTACACCTTC. This sequence encodes CSARGLGIAHNYGYTF. The gene calls are TRBV20-1 and TRBJ1-2, with D uncertain. CDR1 and CDR2 from the germline V gene are DFQATT and SNEGSKA (reference sequence). Trimming removed 1 base from V and 1 base from J, with 16 bases in between. The CDR3 is 16 amino acids.

This chain links TRBV27 with TRBJ2-1; no definite D call. The CDR3 contains 14 residues. Trimming pared 5 bases from V and 5 bases from J, leaving 13 bases between. Germline loops: CDR1 MNHEY, CDR2 SMNVEV (reference sequence). The CDR3 reads CASSHGGSNNEQFF. The DNA for the CDR3 is TGTGCCAGCAGTCACGGTGGCAGTAACAATGAGCAGTTCTTC.